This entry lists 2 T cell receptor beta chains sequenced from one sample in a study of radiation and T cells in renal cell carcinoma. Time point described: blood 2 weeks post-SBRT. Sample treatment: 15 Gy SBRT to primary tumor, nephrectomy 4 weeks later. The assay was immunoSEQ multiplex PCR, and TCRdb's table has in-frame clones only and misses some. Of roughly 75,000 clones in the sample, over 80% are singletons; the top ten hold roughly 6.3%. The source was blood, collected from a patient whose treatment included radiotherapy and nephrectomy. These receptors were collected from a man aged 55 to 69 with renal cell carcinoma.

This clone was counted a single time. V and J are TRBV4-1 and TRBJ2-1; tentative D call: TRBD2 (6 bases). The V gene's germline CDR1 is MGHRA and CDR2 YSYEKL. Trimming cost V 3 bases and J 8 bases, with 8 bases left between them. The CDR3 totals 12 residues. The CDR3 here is CASSQWRDEQFF. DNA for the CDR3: TGCGCCAGCAGCCAGTGGAGGGATGAGCAGTTCTTC.

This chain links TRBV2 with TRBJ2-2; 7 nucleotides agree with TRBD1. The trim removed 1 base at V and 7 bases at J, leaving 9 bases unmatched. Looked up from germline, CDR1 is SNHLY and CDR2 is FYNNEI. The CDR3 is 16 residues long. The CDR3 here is CASSEDYRGPGGELFF. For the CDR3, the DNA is TGTGCCAGCAGTGAAGACTATAGGGGGCCGGGCGGGGAGCTGTTTTTT.